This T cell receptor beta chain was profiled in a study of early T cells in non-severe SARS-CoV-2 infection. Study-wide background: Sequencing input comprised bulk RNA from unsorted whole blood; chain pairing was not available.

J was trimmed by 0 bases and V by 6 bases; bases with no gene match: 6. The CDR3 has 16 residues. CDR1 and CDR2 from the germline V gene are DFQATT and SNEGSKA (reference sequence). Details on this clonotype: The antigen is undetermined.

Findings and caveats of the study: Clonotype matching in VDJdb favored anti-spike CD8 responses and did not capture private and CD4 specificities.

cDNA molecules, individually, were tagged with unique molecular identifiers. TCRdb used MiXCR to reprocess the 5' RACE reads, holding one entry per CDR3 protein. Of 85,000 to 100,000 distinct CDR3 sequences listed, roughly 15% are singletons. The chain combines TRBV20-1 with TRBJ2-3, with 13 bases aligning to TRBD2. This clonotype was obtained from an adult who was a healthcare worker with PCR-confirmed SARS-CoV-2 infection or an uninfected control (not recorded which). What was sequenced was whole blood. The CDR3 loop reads CSAPGLAGSSTDTQYF. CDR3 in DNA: TGCAGTGCACCGGGACTAGCGGGGTCCAGCACAGATACGCAGTATTTT.